This T cell receptor beta chain appears in the sequencing data of a study of shared clonotypes between healthy human individuals. Overall study context: The composition of the donors was a couple of women and a few men aged 18 to 49.

The V end lost 6 bases, the J end lost 3 bases, and 12 bases lay between the germline ends. The CDR3 is made up of 13 amino acids. Germline V gene sequence: CDR1 SGHAT, CDR2 FQNNGV. Data came from immunoSEQ multiplex PCR; TCRdb stores just in-frame clones and leaves some out. The sample shows roughly 2.2 million clones, just over 90% of them seen only once. The sample was naive CD4+ T cells from PBMCs. Indicated subset: CD45RA+ positively selected. The rearrangement links TRBV11-2 to TRBJ2-7, with D uncertain. The receptor's source is a man aged 18 to 35 in good health. Some clones in this sample may be carry-over from other donors' samples. The CDR3 DNA reads TGTGCCAGCAGTTTTAGAAGAGGCTACGAGCAGTACTTC. It specifies CASSFRRGYEQYF.